The 21 T cell receptor beta chains reported below all come from one sample, sequenced in a study of shared clonotypes between healthy human individuals. Assay used: immunoSEQ multiplex PCR; TCRdb lists only in-frame clones, some missing. Counted here are around 320,000 clones, roughly 84% occurring once; the ten biggest clones make up about a sixth. Sequencing input: memory CD8+ T cells sorted from blood. Subset meaning: CD45RO+ cells pooled with CCR7-negative TemRA cells. The receptors stem from a man between 18 and 35 years old in good health.

CDR3 residues: CASSQVTDQETQYF. CDR3 in DNA: TGCGCCAGCAGCCAAGTAACAGATCAAGAGACCCAGTACTTC. The chain has TRBV4-3 and TRBJ2-5; D unclear. The CDR3 is 14 amino acids. V was clipped by 1 base and J by 2 bases, with 8 bases between them. CDR1 LGHNA and CDR2 YSLEER come from the germline V gene.

The chain couples TRBV29-1 to TRBJ2-1; tentative D call: TRBD2 (5 bases). Germline values: CDR1 SQVTM, CDR2 ANQGSEA. The CDR3 spans 12 residues. V lost 4 bases and J 9 bases, leaving 13 bases between the germline ends. This chain's CDR3 is CSVGASKSEQFF. For the CDR3, the DNA is TGCAGCGTTGGGGCTAGCAAAAGTGAGCAGTTCTTC.

The chain joins TRBV19 to TRBJ1-6; D is uncertain. The germline V gene has CDR1 LNHDA and CDR2 SQIVND (reference sequence). The CDR3 loop spans 10 amino acids. CDR3 residues: CAGSNSPLHF. The CDR3 DNA reads as TGTGCAGGGTCTAATTCACCCCTCCACTTT.

This clone was detected many times. The identical CDR3 is also encoded by other nucleotide sequences in the sample. The V and J genes are TRBV6-1 and TRBJ2-7; D is unresolved. Germline V gene lookup returns CDR1 MNHNS and CDR2 SASEGT. The germline V and J ends were trimmed by 0 bases and 4 bases, with 4 bases remaining between them. The CDR3 loop spans 12 amino acids. CDR3 sequence reads: CASSEANYEQYF. CDR3 coding DNA: TGTGCCAGCAGTGAAGCGAATTACGAGCAGTACTTC.

This clone occurred once. Sequence at one end of the junction differs from germline and may be a read error. This chain uses TRBV28 with TRBJ1-4; TRBD1 matches at 8 bases. CDR1 is MDHEN and CDR2 is SYDVKM in the germline V gene. The CDR3 is 13 amino acids. CDR3 nucleotides: TGTGCCAGCAGGACATCCCCGGACAGGGTCCTGCACTTT. This codes for CASRTSPDRVLHF. Full variable domain (remainder filled in from reference TRBV28 and TRBJ1-4): DVKVTQSSRYLVKRTGEKVFLECVQDMDHENMFWYRQDPGLGLRLIYFSYDVKMKEKGDIPEGYSVSREKKERFSLILESASTNQTSMYLCASRTSPDRVLHFGSGTQLSVL.

The chain links TRBV28 to TRBJ1-3; D is unclear. Germline CDR1 and CDR2: MDHEN and SYDVKM. V was trimmed by 5 bases and J by 3 bases, leaving 5 bases between them. CDR3 size: 12 residues. CDR3 DNA sequence: TGTGCCAGCAGTCTCCGTGGAAACACCATATATTTT. It specifies CASSLRGNTIYF.

The chain employs TRBV27 and TRBJ2-2, with 10 bases aligning to TRBD2. CDR3 length equals 15 residues. V trimming: 4 bases; J trimming: 4 bases; junction bases outside the gene matches: 3. Germline-derived CDR1 and CDR2 are MNHEY and SMNVEV (reference sequence). The chain's CDR3 is CASSSASGGTGELFF. The CDR3 region has the DNA TGTGCCAGCAGTTCAGCTAGCGGGGGCACCGGGGAGCTGTTTTTT.

The V call is TRBV6-1, the J call TRBJ2-1; the match to TRBD2 covers 16 bases. The germline CDR1 and CDR2 sequences are MNHNS and SASEGT. Losses at the gene ends were 3 bases for V and 12 bases for J; bases not matched to a gene: 2. This CDR3 is 14 amino acids long. This CDR3 reads CASSEGLAGGTQFF. CDR3 nucleotides: TGTGCCAGCAGTGAGGGACTAGCGGGAGGGACGCAGTTCTTC.

This rearrangement joins TRBV25-1 to TRBJ1-5; TRBD1 might be the D (6 bases). Trimming took off 3 bases at V and 2 bases at J, with 11 bases between the two ends. Germline values: CDR1 MGHDK, CDR2 SYGVNS. The CDR3 contains 15 residues. The CDR3 sequence: CASSDRTVGNQPQHF. In nucleotides, the CDR3 is TGTGCCAGCAGTGACCGGACAGTAGGCAATCAGCCCCAGCATTTT.

This rearrangement joins TRBV5-8 to TRBJ1-6; tentative D call: TRBD1 (5 bases). The V gene lost 2 bases and the J gene lost 7 bases, with 13 bases spanning the gap. From germline, CDR1 is SGHTS and CDR2 YDEGEE. The CDR3 runs to 15 residues. CDR3 DNA: TGTGCCAGCAGCTTATCCGGGGGACGGAATTCACCCCTCCACTTT. It codes for CASSLSGGRNSPLHF.

The chain joins TRBV30 to TRBJ2-5; D tentatively reads TRBD1 or TRBD2 (6 bases each). The CDR3 loop spans 14 amino acids. Trimming removed 3 bases at V and 5 bases at J, with 16 bases between. Per germline, CDR1 GTSNPN and CDR2 SVGIG (reference sequence). In DNA form, the CDR3 reads TGTGCCTGGAGCCCTTCGGTAGGGGGGGAGACCCAGTACTTC. It is translated as CAWSPSVGGETQYF.

This sequence joins TRBV11-2 and TRBJ2-3; no reliable D call. Germline CDR1 reads SGHAT; CDR2 reads FQNNGV. There are 14 residues in the CDR3. Trimming left V 9 bases short and J 5 bases short, with 18 bases between. CDR3 nucleotide sequence: TGTGCCAGACCGCCATGGCTACGAAGAGATACGCAGTATTTT. Translated: CARPPWLRRDTQYF.

V and J are TRBV11-2 and TRBJ2-1; D is unresolved. This CDR3 is built from 15 residues. The germline V gene encodes CDR1 SGHAT and CDR2 FQNNGV. V was trimmed by 4 bases and J by 6 bases, leaving 16 bases between them. As DNA, the CDR3 is TGTGCCAGCAGCTCCGCTGGCGAAAGTGGCAATGAGCAGTTCTTC. It yields the protein CASSSAGESGNEQFF. The whole variable domain, filled in from reference TRBV11-2 and TRBJ2-1, reads EAGVAQSPRYKIIEKRQSVAFWCNPISGHATLYWYQQILGQGPKLLIQFQNNGVVDDSQLPKDRFSAERLKGVDSTLKIQPAKLEDSAVYLCASSSAGESGNEQFFGPGTRLTVL.

The chain uses TRBV5-1 and TRBJ2-7, with 7 bases fitting TRBD1. Germline V gene data show CDR1 as SGHRS and CDR2 as YFSETQ. This CDR3 is 14 amino acids long. V was clipped by 6 bases and J by 0 bases; unmatched bases: 6. CDR3 coding DNA: TGCGCCAGCACGCAAACAGGGGCCTCCTACGAGCAGTACTTC. It specifies CASTQTGASYEQYF.

The V call is TRBV27, the J call TRBJ2-5, with TRBD2 as a possible D gene (6 bases). CDR3 length equals 16 residues. The ends were cut back, 7 bases at V and 2 bases at J, with 20 bases in the middle. CDR1 and CDR2 from the germline V gene are MNHEY and SMNVEV (reference sequence). CDR3 DNA: TGTGCCAGCACTGCCCTGGCGGGACTGGAGCAAGAGACCCAGTACTTC. This encodes CASTALAGLEQETQYF.

The genes are TRBV5-4 and TRBJ2-7, with no clear D. The V end was cut by 1 base, the J end by 5 bases, with 10 bases between. Germline CDR1 and CDR2: SGHNT and YYREEE (reference sequence). CDR3 size: 13 residues. CDR3 protein: CASSLFAVHEQYF. CDR3 bases: TGTGCCAGCAGCTTGTTTGCCGTCCACGAGCAGTACTTC.

J is TRBJ2-1 and V is TRBV5-8; 7 positions match TRBD1. V shed 3 bases, J shed 8 bases, and the junction held 2 bases outside the gene matches. Per the germline V gene, CDR1 is SGHTS and CDR2 is YDEGEE. The CDR3 sequence is 12 residues long. Here the CDR3 DNA reads TGTGCCAGCAGCTCGACAGGGTATGAGCAGTTCTTC. This sequence encodes CASSSTGYEQFF.

The chain couples TRBV6-5 to TRBJ2-7; maybe TRBD2 (6 bases). The CDR3 consists of 14 residues. Trimming stripped 4 bases from V and 2 bases from J, with 12 bases between. Germline V gene lookup returns CDR1 MNHEY and CDR2 SVGAGI. The CDR3 here is CASSSTGETYEQYF. In DNA form, the CDR3 reads TGTGCCAGCAGTTCTACGGGAGAGACCTACGAGCAGTACTTC.

The sample holds one count of this clone. This chain connects TRBV18 to TRBJ2-2, with no clear D. CDR3 length equals 13 residues. V was clipped by 0 bases and J by 6 bases, with 5 bases between them. Looked up from germline, CDR1 is KGHSH and CDR2 is LQKENI. The CDR3 bases are TGTGCCAGCTCACCACCCCTCGCCGGGGAGCTGTTTTTT. It translates to CASSPPLAGELFF.

In its sample, this clone was seen a few times. The V call is TRBV6-5, the J call TRBJ1-5, with D possibly matching TRBD1 (5 bases). The CDR3 covers 13 residues. V lost 6 bases and J 7 bases, leaving 13 bases between the germline ends. Germline assignment: CDR1 MNHEY and CDR2 SVGAGI. CDR3 loop: CASSLRDGQPQHF. In DNA form, the CDR3 reads TGTGCCAGCAGCCTCAGGGACGGGCAGCCCCAGCATTTT.

The chain has TRBV5-1 and TRBJ2-7; D gene unclear. Trimming cost V 0 bases and J 0 bases, with 7 bases left between them. The CDR3 totals 14 residues. Per germline, CDR1 SGHRS and CDR2 YFSETQ. DNA for the CDR3: TGCGCCAGCAGCTTGGTAAAAAGCTCCTACGAGCAGTACTTC. Protein sequence: CASSLVKSSYEQYF.